The 16 T cell receptor beta chains in this list originate from one sample, sequenced in a study of blood T cells in healthy people across ages. Sample-barcoded 5' priming and a J-beta primer mix drove a second PCR of roughly 6 to 12 cycles. MiXCR, run by TCRdb on the 5' RACE reads, gives a single entry per CDR3 protein. The repertoire holds roughly 830,000 distinct CDR3 sequences, with 60% to 80% as singletons. Sample: blood. The receptor set was obtained from a young man in good health.

The chain uses TRBV3-1 and TRBJ2-3; tentatively, D is TRBD2 (7 bases). The CDR3 totals 13 residues. V was cut by 10 bases and J by 4 bases, with 15 bases left in between. The germline CDR1 and CDR2 sequences are LGHDT and YNNKEL (reference sequence). The CDR3 protein is CATKREGADTQYF. The CDR3 DNA sequence: TGTGCCACCAAGAGGGAGGGGGCAGATACGCAGTATTTT.

V and J are TRBV9 and TRBJ2-1; possibly TRBD1 or TRBD2 for D (6 bases each). V lost 0 bases and J lost 2, with 12 bases in between. Germline loops: CDR1 SGDLS, CDR2 YYNGEE. The CDR3 totals 16 residues. The CDR3 here is CASSVGSGAAYNEQFF. As DNA, the CDR3 is TGTGCCAGCAGCGTAGGTTCGGGGGCAGCCTACAATGAGCAGTTCTTC. The full variable domain, in which reference TRBV9 and TRBJ2-1 provide the parts outside the CDR3, is DSGVTQTPKHLITATGQRVTLRCSPRSGDLSVYWYQQSLDQGLQFLIQYYNGEERAKGNILERFSAQQFPDLHSELNLSSLELGDSALYFCASSVGSGAAYNEQFFGPGTRLTVL.

V usage is TRBV12-3 or TRBV12-4 and J usage is TRBJ2-7; TRBD1 matches at 9 bases. The V and J ends lost 3 bases and 6 bases, in that order; junction bases with no gene match: 15. This CDR3 comprises 17 residues. The CDR3 DNA reads as TGTGCCAGCAGTTTCGCCTTTGGGACAGGGTGGTTAACCGAGCAGTACTTC. Its translation: CASSFAFGTGWLTEQYF.

The J gene is TRBJ2-1, the V gene TRBV7-8; TRBD2 agrees at 13 bases. V lost 5 bases and J lost 6; bases outside the gene matches: 10. This CDR3 is built from 17 residues. Germline-derived CDR1 and CDR2 are SGHVS and FQNEAQ. CDR3 in amino acids: CASSATPTSGGANEQFF. CDR3 bases: TGTGCCAGCAGCGCGACCCCTACTAGCGGGGGGGCCAATGAGCAGTTCTTC.

This clonotype has just a few counts. The chain uses TRBV20-1 and TRBJ2-6; maybe TRBD2 (6 bases). Germline loops: CDR1 DFQATT, CDR2 SNEGSKA (reference sequence). This CDR3 is 14 amino acids long. Trimming removed 6 bases from V and 6 bases from J, with 15 bases in between. CDR3 amino acids: CSAQQDYAANVLTF. The CDR3 DNA reads as TGCAGTGCCCAACAGGACTACGCGGCCAACGTCCTGACTTTC.

This chain connects TRBV6-5 to TRBJ2-1, with D tentatively TRBD2 (6 bases). From germline, CDR1 is MNHEY and CDR2 SVGAGI. V was clipped by 0 bases and J by 2 bases, with 14 bases between them. There are 17 residues in the CDR3. CDR3 protein: CASSYSTGGVTYNEQFF. The CDR3 nucleotides read TGTGCCAGCAGTTACTCGACGGGCGGGGTGACCTACAATGAGCAGTTCTTC.

The chain recombines TRBV28 with TRBJ1-2, with 7 bases fitting TRBD1. The CDR3 consists of 16 residues. V gave up 2 bases and J gave up 2 bases; unmatched junction bases: 8. Germline values: CDR1 MDHEN, CDR2 SYDVKM. CDR3 in DNA: TGTGCCAGCAGTTTAAGGGGAGGGGGCAGAAACTATGGCTACACCTTC. Its protein is CASSLRGGGRNYGYTF.

The J gene is TRBJ1-1, the V gene TRBV10-3; the match to TRBD1 covers 8 bases. The junction had 3 bases not matched to a gene; V was cut back by 6 bases and J by 0 bases. The germline V gene encodes CDR1 ENHRY and CDR2 SYGVKD. The CDR3 is 14 residues long. In DNA form, the CDR3 reads TGTGCCATCAGAGGACAGGGATTGAACACTGAAGCTTTCTTT. It specifies CAIRGQGLNTEAFF.

This clonotype was counted only a few times. The chain recombines TRBV6-2 or TRBV6-3 with TRBJ2-1; a possible D gene is TRBD1 (6 bases). Deletions cut 2 bases from V and 4 bases from J, with 9 bases between. Germline CDR1 is MNHEY and CDR2 is SVGEGT. The CDR3 runs to 14 residues. CDR3 coding DNA: TGTGCCAGCAGTTACAGAGGGGGATACAATGAGCAGTTCTTC. Amino acid sequence: CASSYRGGYNEQFF.

In nucleotides, the CDR3 is TGTGCCAGCAGCTTGGCTAGCGGGGGGTTCAATGAGCAGTTCTTC. Translating gives CASSLASGGFNEQFF. The chain couples TRBV7-2 to TRBJ2-1, with 11 positions matching TRBD2. Trimming took 3 bases from V and 6 from J; bases not matched to a gene: 4. Germline CDR1 and CDR2: SGHTA and FQGNSA. This CDR3 region has 15 residues.

The V gene is TRBV7-9, the J gene TRBJ2-3; D gene uncertain. From germline, CDR1 is SEHNR and CDR2 FQNEAQ (reference sequence). The CDR3 length is 15 residues. Between the trimmed V and J ends, which lost 2 bases and 3 bases, there was a span of 12 bases. The CDR3 loop reads CASSLRSPTTDTQYF. The CDR3 region has the DNA TGTGCCAGCAGCTTAAGGTCCCCGACGACAGATACGCAGTATTTT.

This chain links TRBV7-2 with TRBJ1-6; D is possibly TRBD1 (5 bases). Deletions cut 5 bases from V and 5 bases from J, with 16 bases between. This CDR3 has 16 residues. The V gene's germline CDR1 is SGHTA and CDR2 FQGNSA. For the CDR3, the DNA is TGTGCCAGCAGCCCCCGGCGGGGGACGGATAATTCACCCCTCCACTTT. This sequence encodes CASSPRRGTDNSPLHF.

This clonotype has only a few counts. The chain has TRBV7-2 and TRBJ2-7; 7 bases fit TRBD2. The CDR3 is 13 residues long. Germline trimming cut 4 bases from V and 7 bases from J; bases unmatched to any gene: 7. Germline V gene lookup returns CDR1 SGHTA and CDR2 FQGNSA. CDR3 coding DNA: TGTGCCAGCAGCTCCTTGGGGGGGTTGGAGCAGTACTTC. Translated: CASSSLGGLEQYF.

This clonotype has more than one count but fewer than ten. The J gene is TRBJ2-6, the V gene TRBV4-1; D may correspond to TRBD1 or TRBD2 (5 bases each). Trimming removed 0 bases at V and 0 bases at J, with 18 bases between. The CDR3 has 20 amino acids. Looked up from germline, CDR1 is MGHRA and CDR2 is YSYEKL. CDR3: CASSQETGSRARSGANVLTF. The CDR3, as DNA: TGCGCCAGCAGCCAAGAAACGGGATCCAGGGCTCGCTCTGGGGCCAACGTCCTGACTTTC.

This clonotype was counted only a few times. J is TRBJ2-5 and V is TRBV20-1; possibly TRBD1 for D (7 bases). Germline CDR1 and CDR2: DFQATT and SNEGSKA (reference sequence). This CDR3 region has 15 residues. V lost 5 bases and J 11 bases, leaving 27 bases between the germline ends. The chain's CDR3 is CSAWGTVKGTGEQYF. CDR3 in DNA: TGCAGTGCTTGGGGGACAGTTAAGGGGACGGGGGAGCAGTACTTC.

The chain uses TRBV30 and TRBJ2-1; D gene ambiguous. Trimming shortened V by 0 bases and J by 5 bases, and 5 bases separated the two germline ends. From germline, CDR1 is GTSNPN and CDR2 SVGIG (reference sequence). CDR3 length: 12 amino acids. The CDR3 loop reads CAWSVGDNEQFF. The CDR3 DNA reads TGTGCCTGGAGTGTTGGGGACAATGAGCAGTTCTTC.